This is a list of T cell receptor beta chains from one sample in a study of blood T cell repertoires in COVID-19. TCRdb keeps only in-frame clones here, not all; method: immunoSEQ multiplex PCR. Of over 90,000 clones listed, 87% are singletons. The sample comprised peripheral blood. These receptors were obtained from a man in his fifties with active COVID-19. The CDR3 runs from the conserved cysteine through the conserved F or W. A D gene is named only where the DNA matches it firmly. The size of a clone is reported for some rows only, either as once, few or many, or as a class for expanded clones.

d_gene	abundance	v_gene	j_gene	CDR3aa	CDR3nt
TRBD2	-	TRBV3-1/TRBV3-2	TRBJ2-3	CASSQDEAGKGLARPSTDTQYF	TGTGCCAGCAGCCAAGATGAAGCCGGGAAGGGACTAGCGAGACCTAGCACAGATACGCAGTATTTT
TRBD2	-	TRBV2	TRBJ2-3	CAITRTSTMDTQYF	TGTGCCATCACACGGACTAGTACTATGGATACGCAGTATTTT
TRBD1	few	TRBV5-4	TRBJ1-2	CASSAIGGSRDRGDYGYTF	TGTGCCAGCAGCGCGATAGGTGGGAGTCGAGACAGGGGTGACTATGGCTACACCTTC
TRBD1	-	TRBV5-1	TRBJ1-3	CASSLTPGTGTRNTIYF	TGCGCCAGCAGCTTAACCCCCGGGACAGGGACTCGAAACACCATATATTTT
-	-	TRBV5-1	TRBJ2-7	CASSGSGGPTTEQYF	TGCGCCAGCAGCGGCTCGGGCGGACCGACTACCGAGCAGTACTTC
TRBD2	-	TRBV30	TRBJ2-2	CAWKGLASTGELFF	TGTGCCTGGAAGGGACTAGCGAGCACCGGGGAGCTGTTTTTT
TRBD2	once	TRBV7-3	TRBJ2-3	CASSLSGVTDTQYF	TGTGCCAGCAGCCTTAGCGGGGTGACAGATACGCAGTATTTT
TRBD1	-	TRBV19	TRBJ1-2	CASSIPGTGVGYTF	TGTGCCAGTAGTATCCCCGGGACAGGGGTCGGCTACACCTTC
TRBD1	once	TRBV3-1/TRBV3-2	TRBJ2-5	CASSLLGTERTQYF	TGTGCCAGCAGCCTTCTTGGGACAGAGAGGACCCAGTACTTC
-	-	TRBV7-2	TRBJ2-4	CASSPGGNIQYF	TGTGCCAGCAGCCCGGGTGGAAACATTCAGTACTTC
-	-	TRBV29-1	TRBJ1-5	CSVGQFNQPQHF	TGCAGCGTTGGACAGTTCAATCAGCCCCAGCATTTT
TRBD2	-	TRBV19	TRBJ2-7	CASSPGLAGAYEQYF	TGTGCCAGTTCACCAGGACTAGCGGGGGCCTACGAGCAGTACTTC
-	-	TRBV5-6	TRBJ1-1	CASSFDRWGSRQAFF	TGTGCCAGCAGCTTTGATAGATGGGGCAGTAGGCAGGCTTTCTTT
-	-	TRBV7-9	TRBJ2-3	CASSLTRTAPTDTQYF	TGTGCCAGCAGCTTAACCCGGACAGCCCCTACAGATACGCAGTATTTT
TRBD2	-	TRBV18	TRBJ2-1	CASSPGAGVTYNEQFF	TGTGCCAGCTCCCCCGGGGCGGGGGTAACCTACAATGAGCAGTTCTTC
-	-	TRBV6-1	TRBJ2-5	CASSEEGGRSETQYF	TGTGCCAGCAGTGAAGAGGGGGGGCGCAGTGAGACCCAGTACTTC
-	-	TRBV13	TRBJ2-7	CASSLGLHEQYF	TGTGCCAGCAGCTTAGGCCTCCACGAGCAGTACTTC
TRBD1	-	TRBV2	TRBJ1-5	CASSDDQTGRQPQHF	TGTGCCAGCAGTGATGATCAGACAGGGAGACAGCCCCAGCATTTT
TRBD2	-	TRBV4-2	TRBJ2-4	CASSQKRGLPLAGVPPLAKNIQYF	TGTGCCAGCAGCCAAAAGCGGGGCCTTCCACTAGCGGGGGTTCCCCCGCTAGCCAAAAACATTCAGTACTTC
TRBD1	-	TRBV6-5	TRBJ1-2	CASSSRTGNYGYTF	TGTGCCAGCAGTTCCCGGACAGGGAACTATGGCTACACCTTC
-	-	TRBV7-2	TRBJ1-1	CASSLVAGENTEAFF	TGTGCCAGCAGCTTAGTTGCGGGGGAGAACACTGAAGCTTTCTTT
-	-	TRBV15	TRBJ2-1	CATSRDRDEQFF	TGTGCCACCAGCAGGGACAGAGATGAGCAGTTCTTC
TRBD2	-	TRBV10-1	TRBJ2-6	CAMRGGESGANVLTF	TGCGCCATGCGGGGGGGAGAGTCTGGGGCCAACGTCCTGACTTTC
TRBD1	-	TRBV7-2	TRBJ1-4	CASSPLQGYLPPTNEKLFF	TGTGCCAGCAGCCCGCTACAGGGGTACCTCCCGCCGACTAATGAAAAACTGTTTTTT
TRBD1	-	TRBV4-1	TRBJ1-2	CASSPTLDRGGGYTF	TGCGCCAGCAGTCCTACACTGGACAGGGGAGGTGGCTACACCTTC
TRBD2	once	TRBV19	TRBJ2-1	CASKRLAGGYEQFF	TGTGCCAGTAAAAGACTAGCGGGGGGGTATGAGCAGTTCTTC
-	-	TRBV5-1	TRBJ1-4	CASSPDKGQLNEKLFF	TGCGCCAGCAGCCCGGATAAAGGACAGCTTAATGAAAAACTGTTTTTT
TRBD1	few	TRBV4-1	TRBJ2-7	CATSWSKAQGVYEQYF	TGCGCCACCAGTTGGTCGAAGGCCCAGGGGGTCTACGAGCAGTACTTC
-	-	TRBV19	TRBJ2-5	CASKVLGDQETQYF	TGTGCCAGTAAGGTTTTGGGAGACCAAGAGACCCAGTACTTC
-	-	TRBV12-3/TRBV12-4	TRBJ1-6	CASRQGGSPLHF	TGTGCCAGCAGGCAGGGAGGGTCACCCCTCCACTTT
TRBD1	once	TRBV19	TRBJ1-2	CASIKGQGNYGYTF	TGTGCCAGTATTAAGGGACAGGGAAACTATGGCTACACCTTC
-	-	TRBV13	TRBJ1-2	CASSLRAGKHYGYTF	TGTGCCAGCAGCTTAAGGGCAGGGAAACACTATGGCTACACCTTC
TRBD2	-	TRBV2	TRBJ2-5	CASSEVAGGWETQYF	TGTGCCAGCAGTGAAGTAGCGGGGGGTTGGGAGACCCAGTACTTC
TRBD1	-	TRBV24-1	TRBJ2-5	CASRQGQQAQGKETQYF	TGTGCCTCGCGACAGGGTCAACAAGCCCAAGGGAAAGAGACCCAGTACTTC
-	-	TRBV6-1	TRBJ2-5	CASSDRMGAYQETQYF	TGTGCCAGCAGTGACCGAATGGGGGCTTACCAAGAGACCCAGTACTTC
-	once	TRBV5-8	TRBJ1-1	CASSLRGRPNTEAFF	TGTGCCAGCAGCTTGAGGGGTCGGCCGAACACTGAAGCTTTCTTT
TRBD2	-	TRBV7-8	TRBJ2-1	CASSSKRGRYNEQFF	TGTGCCAGCAGCTCGAAGCGGGGTCGTTACAATGAGCAGTTCTTC
-	-	TRBV11-2	TRBJ1-2	CASSPRSLWDYGYTF	TGTGCCAGCAGCCCCAGGTCTCTTTGGGACTATGGCTACACCTTC
TRBD1	-	TRBV6-1	TRBJ2-3	CASSELGQGAPSDTQYF	TGTGCCAGCAGTGAACTGGGACAGGGGGCCCCGTCAGATACGCAGTATTTT
-	-	TRBV9	TRBJ1-4	CASSRGPLGGGNEKLFF	TGTGCCAGCAGCAGGGGCCCCTTGGGAGGGGGAAATGAAAAACTGTTTTTT
TRBD2	-	TRBV2	TRBJ2-2	CASSELAGGEGGELFF	TGTGCCAGCAGTGAACTAGCGGGGGGAGAGGGCGGGGAGCTGTTTTTT
-	-	TRBV12-5	TRBJ1-2	CASGLGQAIYGYTF	TGTGCTAGTGGTTTGGGTCAGGCGATCTATGGCTACACCTTC
TRBD1	-	TRBV7-3	TRBJ2-2	CASSIQGIKNTGELFF	TGTGCCAGCAGCATACAGGGGATCAAGAACACCGGGGAGCTGTTTTTT
TRBD2	-	TRBV19	TRBJ2-3	CASSIGLAGGDTDTQYF	TGTGCCAGTAGTATAGGACTAGCGGGGGGGGACACAGATACGCAGTATTTT
-	-	TRBV5-4	TRBJ2-7	CASSLVVGGGHSYEQYF	TGTGCCAGCAGCTTGGTAGTCGGCGGGGGCCACTCCTACGAGCAGTACTTC
-	few	TRBV21-1	TRBJ1-3	CASSKKGDRARSGNTIYF	TGTGCCAGCAGCAAAAAGGGCGACAGGGCAAGATCTGGAAACACCATATATTTT
-	-	TRBV20-1	TRBJ2-1	CSAASTSLGFF	TGCAGTGCTGCTTCAACTAGCTTGGGGTTCTTC
TRBD2	-	TRBV27	TRBJ2-1	CASSFAPVVAGSEQFF	TGTGCCAGCAGTTTCGCCCCGGTAGTAGCGGGGTCTGAGCAGTTCTTC
-	-	TRBV21-1	TRBJ1-3	CASGPPDSLNHDSGNTIYF	TGTGCCAGCGGCCCCCCGGACAGTCTCAACCATGACTCTGGAAACACCATATATTTT
-	-	TRBV10-3	TRBJ2-5	CAISESPGTQYF	TGTGCCATCAGTGAGTCTCCGGGGACCCAGTACTTC